This entry lists 18 T cell receptor beta chains sequenced from one sample in a study of beta chain features in type 1 diabetes (dated by TCRdb to the late 2010s). The method behind the library was the immunoSEQ multiplex PCR assay. All of the isolated RNA was reverse transcribed with the High Capacity cDNA Reverse Transcription Kit, so expressed TCRB transcripts were sequenced. The clones in this table, taken by TCRdb from immuneACCESS, are in-frame only. Not every clone is retained; where verified, under half of the shortfall comes from an unresolved V gene, and the cause of the rest is unknown. The sample yields 600,000 to 650,000 clones; roughly 15% were counted once. The leading ten clones occupy about 0.087% of the sample. Sequenced: naive CD4+ T cells from blood. The label giving this sample's cell subset or site can be read as: true naive CD4+ T cells. The receptors stem from a man between 18 and 29 years old in good health.

This clone appeared a few times. V is TRBV6-5 and J is TRBJ2-5, with D unclear. The CDR3 runs to 14 residues. The germline gives CDR1 MNHEY, CDR2 SVGAGI. V lost 2 bases and J 1 base, leaving 8 bases between the germline ends. DNA for the CDR3: TGTGCCAGCAGTTACGCCGGGCTCCAAGAGACCCAGTACTTC. This sequence encodes CASSYAGLQETQYF.

This chain joins TRBV7-9 and TRBJ2-2; TRBD1 matches 7 bases. The CDR3 runs to 17 residues. V gave up 3 bases and J gave up 0 bases; unmatched junction bases: 7. Germline CDR1 and CDR2: SEHNR and FQNEAQ (reference sequence). CDR3 protein: CASSFSTGVSNTGELFF. CDR3 nucleotide sequence: TGTGCCAGCAGCTTCTCTACAGGGGTTTCGAACACCGGGGAGCTGTTTTTT. Full variable domain (rest looked up from reference TRBV7-9 and TRBJ2-2): DTGVSQNPRHKITKRGQNVTFRCDPISEHNRLYWYRQTLGQGPEFLTYFQNEAQLEKSRLLSDRFSAERPKGSFSTLEIQRTEQGDSAMYLCASSFSTGVSNTGELFFGEGSRLTVL.

Comment on this clone: At the DNA level, this CDR3 is encoded by other sequences in the same sample as well. The chain combines TRBV9 with TRBJ2-1; possible D gene TRBD2, 5 bases. The V and J ends lost 0 bases and 0 bases respectively, with 7 bases between them. The V gene's germline CDR1 is SGDLS and CDR2 YYNGEE. The CDR3 sequence is 15 residues long. The CDR3 loop reads CASSVVGSSYNEQFF. CDR3 coding DNA: TGTGCCAGCAGCGTAGTGGGGAGCTCCTACAATGAGCAGTTCTTC. The whole variable domain, filled in from reference TRBV9 and TRBJ2-1, reads DSGVTQTPKHLITATGQRVTLRCSPRSGDLSVYWYQQSLDQGLQFLIQYYNGEERAKGNILERFSAQQFPDLHSELNLSSLELGDSALYFCASSVVGSSYNEQFFGPGTRLTVL.

This clone was found a few times. The rearrangement links TRBV25-1 to TRBJ1-2; D perhaps matches TRBD1 (5 bases). The ends were cut back, 0 bases at V and 6 bases at J, with 11 bases in the middle. CDR3 length: 14 amino acids. Looked up from germline, CDR1 is MGHDK and CDR2 is SYGVNS. The CDR3 bases are TGTGCCAGCAGTGAATATGGGGGAAGGGATGGCTACACCTTC. Amino acids: CASSEYGGRDGYTF.

V and J are TRBV7-9 and TRBJ2-2; D is unresolved. This CDR3 spans 11 amino acids. V was pared by 3 bases and J by 8 bases, with 4 bases between. CDR1 SEHNR and CDR2 FQNEAQ come from the germline V gene (reference sequence). The DNA of the CDR3 is TGTGCCAGCAGCTTTCTGGGGGAGCTGTTTTTT. Its translation is CASSFLGELFF.

The CDR3 protein is CSASFYEQYF. The CDR3 DNA is TGCAGTGCTAGCTTCTACGAGCAGTACTTC. V and J are TRBV20-1 and TRBJ2-7, with unresolved D. This CDR3 has 10 amino acids. From germline, CDR1 is DFQATT and CDR2 SNEGSKA (reference sequence). V lost 3 bases to trimming and J lost 3 bases, with 3 bases between them.

The rearrangement uses TRBV2 and TRBJ2-7; 8 nucleotides agree with TRBD1. The CDR3 runs to 16 residues. Germline V lookup: CDR1 SNHLY, CDR2 FYNNEI. J was trimmed by 0 bases and V by 4 bases; bases with no gene match: 8. CDR3 bases: TGTGCCAGCAGTGGGACAGGGAACCGAGGCTCCTACGAGCAGTACTTC. Protein: CASSGTGNRGSYEQYF. Full variable domain (rest looked up from reference TRBV2 and TRBJ2-7): EPEVTQTPSHQVTQMGQEVILRCVPISNHLYFYWYRQILGQKVEFLVSFYNNEISEKSEIFDDQFSVERPDGSNFTLKIRSTKLEDSAMYFCASSGTGNRGSYEQYFGPGTRLTVT.

This clone was seen a handful of times. The V call is TRBV4-2, the J call TRBJ1-3; D not resolved. CDR3 length: 15 residues. V was pared by 0 bases and J by 2 bases, with 8 bases between. Germline CDR1 LGHNA, CDR2 YNFKEQ. Here the CDR3 reads CASSQEGSAGNTIYF. The CDR3 DNA sequence: TGTGCCAGCAGCCAAGAGGGGTCCGCTGGAAACACCATATATTTT.

This clone was seen a handful of times. The sample carries other DNA sequences with the same CDR3. The chain couples TRBV7-3 to TRBJ2-7; D might be TRBD1 (6 bases). The germline gives CDR1 SGHTA, CDR2 FQGTGA. V shed 1 base and J shed 2 bases, with 6 bases lying between them. This CDR3 has 13 residues. The CDR3, as DNA: TGTGCCAGCAGCTTAAAGGGGGCCTACGAGCAGTACTTC. It encodes CASSLKGAYEQYF.

The chain combines TRBV28 with TRBJ1-5; D gene unclear. Germline CDR1 and CDR2: MDHEN and SYDVKM. Deletions cut 4 bases from V and 1 base from J, with 2 bases between. The CDR3 is 12 residues long. CDR3 in amino acids: CASSYSNQPQHF. For the CDR3, the DNA is TGTGCCAGCAGTTACAGCAATCAGCCCCAGCATTTT.

This clone was observed a few times. The chain combines TRBV11-2 with TRBJ2-7; 10 positions match TRBD1. Germline loops: CDR1 SGHAT, CDR2 FQNNGV. Trimming took 6 bases from V and 5 from J; bases not matched to a gene: 10. The CDR3 totals 15 residues. The CDR3 nucleotides are TGTGCCAGCAGGGGCGAGACAGGGGGCAGGGACGAGCAGTACTTC. Residues: CASRGETGGRDEQYF.

The chain links TRBV7-3 to TRBJ2-5; either TRBD1 or TRBD2 may supply D (6 bases each). Trimming stripped 3 bases from V and 4 bases from J, with 12 bases between. The CDR3 totals 14 residues. Germline V gene lookup returns CDR1 SGHTA and CDR2 FQGTGA. The CDR3 loop reads CASSFGGAGETQYF. The CDR3 DNA reads as TGTGCCAGCAGCTTCGGGGGCGCAGGAGAGACCCAGTACTTC.

V and J are TRBV7-6 and TRBJ2-6, with D perhaps matching TRBD1 (6 bases). Trimming shortened V by 5 bases and J by 0 bases, and 11 bases separated the two germline ends. CDR3 length equals 16 residues. Germline-derived CDR1 and CDR2 are SGHVS and FNYEAQ. The CDR3 reads CASSRTASSGANVLTF. DNA of the CDR3: TGTGCCAGCAGCCGGACAGCGAGCTCTGGGGCCAACGTCCTGACTTTC.

There are a few counts of this clone. The chain uses TRBV27 and TRBJ2-7, with D tentatively TRBD1 (6 bases). This CDR3 is 19 amino acids long. CDR1 is MNHEY, CDR2 SMNVEV, per germline (reference sequence). V was shortened by 2 bases and J by 0 bases, with 23 bases between the two germline ends. CDR3 DNA sequence: TGTGCCAGCAGTTTACGGGGCATGGGCAGGGGCCAATTCTCCTACGAGCAGTACTTC. Its protein product is CASSLRGMGRGQFSYEQYF.

This clone was observed a few times. V and J are TRBV7-2 and TRBJ1-2, with 10 bases identical to TRBD1. The CDR3 totals 15 residues. The trim removed 5 bases at V and 7 bases at J, leaving 10 bases unmatched. CDR1 is SGHTA and CDR2 is FQGNSA in the germline V gene. The CDR3 coding sequence is TGTGCCAGCAGCCCTTCGACAGGGGGCGCGTCTGGCTACACCTTC. Its translation: CASSPSTGGASGYTF.

The chain is built from TRBV6-6 and TRBJ1-6; TRBD1 aligns across 8 bases. CDR3 length equals 14 residues. CDR1 MNHNY and CDR2 SVGAGI come from the germline V gene (reference sequence). The ends lost 8 bases at V and 10 bases at J; junction bases unmatched: 10. CDR3 protein: CASGRQGRGSPLHF. The CDR3 DNA sequence: TGTGCCAGCGGGCGACAGGGGAGGGGATCACCCCTCCACTTT.

A few counts support this clone. The V call is TRBV29-1, the J call TRBJ1-5, with D perhaps matching TRBD1 (6 bases). Trimming took off 6 bases at V and 6 bases at J, with 15 bases between the two ends. CDR3 size: 13 residues. CDR1 is SQVTM, CDR2 ANQGSEA, per germline. The CDR3 protein is CSVAGDIGQPQHF. As DNA, the CDR3 is TGCAGCGTAGCCGGGGACATCGGTCAGCCCCAGCATTTT.

The chain couples TRBV7-9 to TRBJ1-1; 9 nucleotides match TRBD1. Germline-derived CDR1 and CDR2 are SEHNR and FQNEAQ (reference sequence). This CDR3 has 14 residues. V lost 5 bases, J lost 1 base, and 2 bases stayed unmatched. CDR3 residues: CASSLQGANTEAFF. The CDR3, as DNA: TGTGCCAGCAGCCTACAGGGGGCGAACACTGAAGCTTTCTTT.